Listed below are T cell receptor beta chains from one sample, sequenced in a study of breast tumors, draining lymph nodes, adjacent tissues. TCRdb ran MiXCR on the multiplex PCR reads and lists one entry per CDR3 protein. This table holds 150,000 to 200,000 distinct CDR3 sequences, 25% to 40% found once. What was sequenced was axillary lymph node tissue. These receptors were collected from a female donor with breast cancer. Some clones in this sample may be carry-over from other donors' samples. Each CDR3 is given with its conserved first and last residue. Fields, in order: D gene, clone size, J gene, V gene, CDR3 DNA, CDR3 protein. A D gene is named only where the DNA matches it firmly. The size of a clone is reported for some rows only, either as once, few or many, or as a class for expanded clones.

D: TRBD1; size: many; J: TRBJ2-1; V: TRBV7-8; DNA: TGTGCCAGCAGTCCCGGGACAGGGGGCCTTTACAATGAGCAGTTCTTC; CDR3: CASSPGTGGLYNEQFF
D: NA; size: many; J: TRBJ2-7; V: TRBV6-2/TRBV6-3; DNA: TGTGCCAGCAGTAGAGACGGGTTTGAGCAGTACTTC; CDR3: CASSRDGFEQYF
D: NA; size: few; J: TRBJ1-1; V: TRBV18; DNA: TGTGCCAGCTCACCGGCGCGGATGAACACTGAAGCTTTCTTT; CDR3: CASSPARMNTEAFF
D: NA; size: few; J: TRBJ2-1; V: TRBV6-6; DNA: TGTGCCAGCAGTCACGAGGGGGAGGGCCGGGATGAGCAGTTCTTC; CDR3: CASSHEGEGRDEQFF
D: TRBD1; size: NA; J: TRBJ2-5; V: TRBV20-1; DNA: TGCAGTCGCATAACAGGGGGTCTACGGGGGACCCAGTACTTC; CDR3: CSRITGGLRGTQYF
D: NA; size: many; J: TRBJ1-4; V: TRBV29-1; DNA: TGCAGCGTTGAAGATAGAGGTGGTGAAAAACTGTTTTTT; CDR3: CSVEDRGGEKLFF
D: NA; size: many; J: TRBJ2-1; V: TRBV20-1; DNA: TGCAGTGCCCATGCCAATTACAATGAGCAGTTCTTC; CDR3: CSAHANYNEQFF
D: NA; size: once; J: TRBJ2-5; V: TRBV7-9; DNA: TGTGCCACCAGGTCGACGAGAGAGACCGAGTACTTC; CDR3: CATRSTRETEYF
D: NA; size: NA; J: TRBJ2-1; V: TRBV20-1; DNA: TGCAGTGCCGTGACGGCAGGTGAAGCTTTCTTC; CDR3: CSAVTAGEAFF
D: NA; size: many; J: TRBJ1-2; V: TRBV20-1; DNA: TGCAGTGCTAGAAGAGACGGCTCCTATGGCTACACCTTC; CDR3: CSARRDGSYGYTF
D: NA; size: few; J: TRBJ2-7; V: TRBV29-1; DNA: TGCAGCGTTGAAGATGACCGAGCCTACGAGCAGTACTTC; CDR3: CSVEDDRAYEQYF
D: TRBD1; size: many; J: TRBJ1-4; V: TRBV5-1; DNA: TGCGCCAGCAGCTCCAATGGACAGGGGAGAACTAATGAAAAACTGTTTTTT; CDR3: CASSSNGQGRTNEKLFF
D: NA; size: many; J: TRBJ2-5; V: TRBV12-3/TRBV12-4; DNA: TGTGCCAGCAGTTTAGCAGACCGGGAGACCCAGTACTTC; CDR3: CASSLADRETQYF
D: TRBD2; size: many; J: TRBJ2-1; V: TRBV5-1; DNA: TGCGCCAGCAGCTTGAGGGCTAGCGGGGTGAATGAGCAGTTCTTC; CDR3: CASSLRASGVNEQFF
D: NA; size: many; J: TRBJ2-1; V: TRBV5-8; DNA: TGTGCCAGCAGCTTGTCCCCCCGGGGACCCAATGAGCAGTTCTTC; CDR3: CASSLSPRGPNEQFF
D: NA; size: many; J: TRBJ2-2; V: TRBV20-1; DNA: TGCAGTGCTAGAGGGTACACCGGGGAGCTGTTTTTT; CDR3: CSARGYTGELFF
D: TRBD1; size: few; J: TRBJ1-1; V: TRBV7-2; DNA: TGTGCCAGCAGAGATACAGGGGTTGGTTCCACTGAAGCTTTCTTT; CDR3: CASRDTGVGSTEAFF
D: NA; size: NA; J: TRBJ2-5; V: TRBV2; DNA: TGTGCCAGCGGGGCGGAGGGGACAGACAATCAGCCCCAGTACTTC; CDR3: CASGAEGTDNQPQYF
D: NA; size: many; J: TRBJ1-5; V: TRBV20-1; DNA: TGCAGTGCTACCCAGGGTCTTAGCAATCAGCCCCAGCATTTT; CDR3: CSATQGLSNQPQHF
D: NA; size: NA; J: TRBJ1-1; V: TRBV5-8; DNA: TGTGCCAGCAGCCCTCCCGGAGGGTTCGGTAGGACTGAAGCTTTCTTT; CDR3: CASSPPGGFGRTEAFF
D: NA; size: many; J: TRBJ2-7; V: TRBV25-1; DNA: TGTGCCAGCAGATTGGCAGGCTCCTACGAGCAGTACTTC; CDR3: CASRLAGSYEQYF
D: NA; size: NA; J: TRBJ2-1; V: TRBV14; DNA: TGTGCCAGCAGCCCTGGACAGAACAATGAGCAGTTCTTC; CDR3: CASSPGQNNEQFF
D: NA; size: NA; J: TRBJ1-1; V: TRBV15; DNA: TGTGCCACCAGCTTTTCGGGGGGGATGACTGAAGCTTTCTTT; CDR3: CATSFSGGMTEAFF
D: NA; size: many; J: TRBJ2-1; V: TRBV7-9; DNA: TGTGCCAGCAGCACACCCTACAATGAGCAGTTCTTC; CDR3: CASSTPYNEQFF
D: NA; size: many; J: TRBJ2-1; V: TRBV25-1; DNA: TGTGCCAGCAGTGAATGGAATAGCGGCTACAATGAGCAGTTCTTC; CDR3: CASSEWNSGYNEQFF
D: TRBD2; size: NA; J: TRBJ2-1; V: TRBV6-2/TRBV6-3; DNA: TGTGCCAGCAGCCGCGGGAGCTCCTACAATGAGCAGTTCTTC; CDR3: CASSRGSSYNEQFF
D: TRBD2; size: many; J: TRBJ2-3; V: TRBV4-3; DNA: TGCGCCAGCAGCCAGGGACTAGCGGGTAGCACAGATACGCAGTATTTT; CDR3: CASSQGLAGSTDTQYF
D: TRBD1; size: many; J: TRBJ2-2; V: TRBV20-1; DNA: TGCAGTGCTAGTGACCGGGACAGGGGATACACCGGGGAGCTGTTTTTT; CDR3: CSASDRDRGYTGELFF
D: NA; size: NA; J: TRBJ1-4; V: TRBV5-1; DNA: TGCGCCAGCACCTTCTCCCCCGGGAGGGGTAATGAAAAACTGTTTTTT; CDR3: CASTFSPGRGNEKLFF
D: TRBD2; size: many; J: TRBJ2-1; V: TRBV11-2; DNA: TGTGCCAGCAGACCTCTAGCGGGAGTAAACAATGAGCAGTTCTTC; CDR3: CASRPLAGVNNEQFF
D: NA; size: many; J: TRBJ2-5; V: TRBV3-1; DNA: TGTGCCAGCAGCCAAGGGTCAGGGCCAGAGACCCAGTACTTC; CDR3: CASSQGSGPETQYF
D: TRBD1; size: many; J: TRBJ1-2; V: TRBV4-2; DNA: TGTGCCAGCAGCACGGACAGGGGCGCCTATGGCTACACCTTC; CDR3: CASSTDRGAYGYTF
D: NA; size: many; J: TRBJ2-7; V: TRBV7-6; DNA: TGTGCCAGCAGCCTTTACTCGGACGAGCAGTACTTC; CDR3: CASSLYSDEQYF